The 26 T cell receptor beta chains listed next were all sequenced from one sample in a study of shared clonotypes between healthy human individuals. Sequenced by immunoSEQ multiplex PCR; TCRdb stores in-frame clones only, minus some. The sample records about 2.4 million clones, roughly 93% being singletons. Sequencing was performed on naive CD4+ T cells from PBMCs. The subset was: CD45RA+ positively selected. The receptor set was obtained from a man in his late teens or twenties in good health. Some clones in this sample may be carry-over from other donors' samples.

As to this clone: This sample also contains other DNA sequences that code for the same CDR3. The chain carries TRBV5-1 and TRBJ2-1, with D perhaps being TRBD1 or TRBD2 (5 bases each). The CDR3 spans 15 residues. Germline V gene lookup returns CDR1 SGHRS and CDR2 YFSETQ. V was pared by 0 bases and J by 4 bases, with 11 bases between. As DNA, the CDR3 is TGCGCCAGCAGCTTGGAGGGGACGACGTACAATGAGCAGTTCTTC. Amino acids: CASSLEGTTYNEQFF. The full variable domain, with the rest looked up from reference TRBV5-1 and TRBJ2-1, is KAGVTQTPRYLIKTRGQQVTLSCSPISGHRSVSWYQQTPGQGLQFLFEYFSETQRNKGNFPGRFSGRQFSNSRSEMNVSTLELGDSALYLCASSLEGTTYNEQFFGPGTRLTVL.

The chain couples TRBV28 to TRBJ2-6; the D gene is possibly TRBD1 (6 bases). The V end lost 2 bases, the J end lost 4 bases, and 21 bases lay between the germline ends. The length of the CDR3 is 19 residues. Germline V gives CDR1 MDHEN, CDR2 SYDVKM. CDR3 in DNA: TGTGCCAGCAGTTTAGAGTTAAAGGGACATCCTGCCGGGGCCAACGTCCTGACTTTC. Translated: CASSLELKGHPAGANVLTF.

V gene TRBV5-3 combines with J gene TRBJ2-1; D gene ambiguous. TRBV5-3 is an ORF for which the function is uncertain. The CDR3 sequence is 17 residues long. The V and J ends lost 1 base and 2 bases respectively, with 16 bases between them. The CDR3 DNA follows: TGTGCCAGAAGCTTGACCTCAGCGCCTCCTCCCTACAATGAGCAGTTCTTC. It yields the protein CARSLTSAPPPYNEQFF.

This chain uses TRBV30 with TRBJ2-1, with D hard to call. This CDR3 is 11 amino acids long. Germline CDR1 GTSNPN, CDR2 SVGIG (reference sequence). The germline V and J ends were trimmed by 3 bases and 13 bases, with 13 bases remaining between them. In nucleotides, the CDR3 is TGTGCCTGGAGGGATGGGGAAGGTCAGTTCTTC. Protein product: CAWRDGEGQFF. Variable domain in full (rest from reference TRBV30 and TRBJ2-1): SQTIHQWPATLVQPVGSPLSLECTVEGTSNPNLYWYRQAAGRGLQLLFYSVGIGQISSEVPQNLSASRPQDRQFILSSKKLLLSDSGFYLCAWRDGEGQFFGPGTRLTVL.

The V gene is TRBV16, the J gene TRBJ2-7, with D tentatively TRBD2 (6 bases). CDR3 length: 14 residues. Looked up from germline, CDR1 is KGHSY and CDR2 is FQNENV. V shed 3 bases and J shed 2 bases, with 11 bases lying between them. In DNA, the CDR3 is TGTGCCAGCAGCCAGGCTCTAGCGACCTACGAGCAGTACTTC. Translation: CASSQALATYEQYF. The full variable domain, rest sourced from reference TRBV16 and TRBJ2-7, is GEEVAQTPKHLVRGEGQKAKLYCAPIKGHSYVFWYQQVLKNEFKFLISFQNENVFDETGMPKERFSAKCLPNSPCSLEIQATKLEDSAVYFCASSQALATYEQYFGPGTRLTVT.

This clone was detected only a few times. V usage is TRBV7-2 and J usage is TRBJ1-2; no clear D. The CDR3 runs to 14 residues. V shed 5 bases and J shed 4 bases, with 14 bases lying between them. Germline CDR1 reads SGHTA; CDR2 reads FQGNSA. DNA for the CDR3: TGTGCCAGCAGCACCCTGACACAGTCCTATGGCTACACCTTC. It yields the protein CASSTLTQSYGYTF.

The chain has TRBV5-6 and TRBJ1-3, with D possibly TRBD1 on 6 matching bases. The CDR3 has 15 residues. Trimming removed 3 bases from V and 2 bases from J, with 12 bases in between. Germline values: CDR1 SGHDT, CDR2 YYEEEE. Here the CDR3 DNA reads TGTGCCAGCAGCTCATGGACAGCCCCTGGAAACACCATATATTTT. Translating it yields CASSSWTAPGNTIYF.

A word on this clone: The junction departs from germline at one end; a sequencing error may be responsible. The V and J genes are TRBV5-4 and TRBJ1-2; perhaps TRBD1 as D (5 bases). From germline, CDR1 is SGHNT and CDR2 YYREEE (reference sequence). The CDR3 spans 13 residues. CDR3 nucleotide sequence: TGTGTCAGCAGCTGGCGGGGCGGAGGAGGCTACACCTTC. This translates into CVSSWRGGGGYTF.

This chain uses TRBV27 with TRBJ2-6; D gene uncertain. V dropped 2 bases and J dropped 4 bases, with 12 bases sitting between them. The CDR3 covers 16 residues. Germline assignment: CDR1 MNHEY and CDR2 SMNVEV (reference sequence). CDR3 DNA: TGTGCCAGCAGTTTAACCTTCGGGTACGGGGCCAACGTCCTGACTTTC. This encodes CASSLTFGYGANVLTF.

CDR3 residues: CASSFSGREAFF. In DNA form, the CDR3 reads TGTGCCAGCAGCTTCAGCGGGAGAGAAGCTTTCTTT. The chain uses TRBV7-2 and TRBJ1-1, with D hard to call. This CDR3 has 12 residues. The germline gives CDR1 SGHTA, CDR2 FQGNSA. V was clipped by 3 bases and J by 8 bases, with 10 bases between them.

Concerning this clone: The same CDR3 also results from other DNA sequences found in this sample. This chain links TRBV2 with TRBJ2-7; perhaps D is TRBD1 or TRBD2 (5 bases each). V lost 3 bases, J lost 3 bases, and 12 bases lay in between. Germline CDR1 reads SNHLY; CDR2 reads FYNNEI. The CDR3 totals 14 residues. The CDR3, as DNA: TGTGCCAGCAGTGACCAAGGGACCGGCTACGAGCAGTACTTC. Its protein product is CASSDQGTGYEQYF.

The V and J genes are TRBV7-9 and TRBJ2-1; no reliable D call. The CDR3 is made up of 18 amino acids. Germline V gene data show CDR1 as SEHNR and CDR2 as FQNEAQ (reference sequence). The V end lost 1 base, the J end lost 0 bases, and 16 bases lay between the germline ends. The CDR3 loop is CASSLVAALPSSYNEQFF. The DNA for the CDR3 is TGTGCCAGCAGCTTAGTGGCGGCCCTACCTAGCTCCTACAATGAGCAGTTCTTC.

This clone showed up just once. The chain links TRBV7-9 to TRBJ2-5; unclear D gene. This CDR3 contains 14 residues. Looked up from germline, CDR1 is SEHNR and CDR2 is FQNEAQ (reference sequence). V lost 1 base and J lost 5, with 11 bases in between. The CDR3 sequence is CASSLGWEEETQYF. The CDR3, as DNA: TGTGCCAGCAGCTTAGGGTGGGAAGAGGAGACCCAGTACTTC.

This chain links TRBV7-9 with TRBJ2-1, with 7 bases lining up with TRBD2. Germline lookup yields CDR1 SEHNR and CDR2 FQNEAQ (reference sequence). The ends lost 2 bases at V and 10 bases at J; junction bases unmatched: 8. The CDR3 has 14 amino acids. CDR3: CASSLIAGVPEQFF. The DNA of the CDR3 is TGTGCCAGCAGCTTAATTGCGGGAGTTCCGGAGCAGTTCTTC.

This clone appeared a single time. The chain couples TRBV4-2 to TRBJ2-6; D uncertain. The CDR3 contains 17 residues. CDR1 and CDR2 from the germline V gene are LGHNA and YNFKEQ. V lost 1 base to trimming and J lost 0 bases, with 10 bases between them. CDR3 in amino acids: CASSQVGGPSGANVLTF. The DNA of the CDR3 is TGTGCCAGCAGCCAAGTAGGTGGGCCCTCTGGGGCCAACGTCCTGACTTTC.

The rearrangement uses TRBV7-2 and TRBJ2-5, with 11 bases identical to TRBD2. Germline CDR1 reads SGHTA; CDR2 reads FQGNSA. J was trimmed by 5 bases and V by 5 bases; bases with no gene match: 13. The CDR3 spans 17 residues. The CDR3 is CASSGSDGTSGRETQYF. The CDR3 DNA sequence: TGTGCCAGCAGCGGGTCCGACGGGACTAGCGGTCGGGAGACCCAGTACTTC.

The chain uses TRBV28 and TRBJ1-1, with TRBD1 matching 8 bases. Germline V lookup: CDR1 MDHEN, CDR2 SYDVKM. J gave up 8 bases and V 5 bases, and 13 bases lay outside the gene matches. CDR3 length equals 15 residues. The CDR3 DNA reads TGTGCCAGCAGTCCCCCCCTCGCAGGGGGCTGGGAAGCTTTCTTT. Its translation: CASSPPLAGGWEAFF. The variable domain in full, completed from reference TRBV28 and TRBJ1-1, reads DVKVTQSSRYLVKRTGEKVFLECVQDMDHENMFWYRQDPGLGLRLIYFSYDVKMKEKGDIPEGYSVSREKKERFSLILESASTNQTSMYLCASSPPLAGGWEAFFGQGTRLTVV.

CDR3 DNA: TGTGCCAGCAGCTTAGGGGGCAGGGGCCGGGGTACTGAAGCTTTCTTT. Translating gives CASSLGGRGRGTEAFF. The V gene is TRBV7-2, the J gene TRBJ1-1, with D perhaps TRBD1 (6 bases). Germline V gene data show CDR1 as SGHTA and CDR2 as FQGNSA. The V end lost 1 base, the J end lost 5 bases, and 17 bases lay between the germline ends. CDR3 size: 16 residues.

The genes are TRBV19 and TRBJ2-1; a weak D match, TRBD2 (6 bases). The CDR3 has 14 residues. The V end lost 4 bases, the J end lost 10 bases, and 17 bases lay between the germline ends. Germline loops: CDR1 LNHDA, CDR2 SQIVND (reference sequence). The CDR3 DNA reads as TGTGCCAGTAGTACGGGACTCTTAACAGAGGAGCAGTTCTTC. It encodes CASSTGLLTEEQFF.

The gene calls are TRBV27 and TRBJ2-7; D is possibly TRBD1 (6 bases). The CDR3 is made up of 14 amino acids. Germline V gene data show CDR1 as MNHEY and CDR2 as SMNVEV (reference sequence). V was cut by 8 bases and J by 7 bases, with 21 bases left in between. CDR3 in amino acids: CASSFRDNLGEQYF. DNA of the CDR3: TGTGCCAGCTCCTTTAGGGACAACTTGGGGGAGCAGTACTTC.

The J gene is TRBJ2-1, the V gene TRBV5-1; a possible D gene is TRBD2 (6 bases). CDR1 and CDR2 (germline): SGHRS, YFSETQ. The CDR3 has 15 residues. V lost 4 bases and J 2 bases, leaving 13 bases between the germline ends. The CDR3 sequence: CASSKAGWPYNEQFF. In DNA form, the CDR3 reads TGCGCCAGCAGCAAAGCGGGCTGGCCCTACAATGAGCAGTTCTTC. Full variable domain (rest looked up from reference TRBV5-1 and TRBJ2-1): KAGVTQTPRYLIKTRGQQVTLSCSPISGHRSVSWYQQTPGQGLQFLFEYFSETQRNKGNFPGRFSGRQFSNSRSEMNVSTLELGDSALYLCASSKAGWPYNEQFFGPGTRLTVL.

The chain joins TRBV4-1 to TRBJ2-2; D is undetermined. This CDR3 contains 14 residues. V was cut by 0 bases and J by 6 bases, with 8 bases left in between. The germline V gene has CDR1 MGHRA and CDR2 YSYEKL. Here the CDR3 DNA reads TGCGCCAGCAGCCAAGAAAACTACCCCGGGGAGCTGTTTTTT. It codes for CASSQENYPGELFF.

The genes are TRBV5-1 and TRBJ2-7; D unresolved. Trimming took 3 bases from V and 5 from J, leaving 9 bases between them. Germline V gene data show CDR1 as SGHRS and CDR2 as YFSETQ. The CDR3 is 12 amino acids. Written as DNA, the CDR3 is TGCGCCAGCAGCTCAGGATTCCACGAGCAGTACTTC. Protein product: CASSSGFHEQYF.

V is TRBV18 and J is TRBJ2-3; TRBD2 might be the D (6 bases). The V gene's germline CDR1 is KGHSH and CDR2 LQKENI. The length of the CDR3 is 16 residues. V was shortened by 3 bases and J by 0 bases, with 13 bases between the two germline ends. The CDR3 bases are TGTGCCAGCTCACCTACTAGCCCCTCTAGCACAGATACGCAGTATTTT. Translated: CASSPTSPSSTDTQYF.

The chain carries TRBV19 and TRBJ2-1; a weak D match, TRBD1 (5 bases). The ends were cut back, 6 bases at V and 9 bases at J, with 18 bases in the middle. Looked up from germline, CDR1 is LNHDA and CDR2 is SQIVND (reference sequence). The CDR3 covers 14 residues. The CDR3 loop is CASRISRVLGEQFF. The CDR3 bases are TGTGCCAGTAGAATCTCCAGGGTGCTGGGTGAGCAGTTCTTC. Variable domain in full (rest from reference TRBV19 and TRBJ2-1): DGGITQSPKYLFRKEGQNVTLSCEQNLNHDAMYWYRQDPGQGLRLIYYSQIVNDFQKGDIAEGYSVSREKKESFPLTVTSAQKNPTAFYLCASRISRVLGEQFFGPGTRLTVL.

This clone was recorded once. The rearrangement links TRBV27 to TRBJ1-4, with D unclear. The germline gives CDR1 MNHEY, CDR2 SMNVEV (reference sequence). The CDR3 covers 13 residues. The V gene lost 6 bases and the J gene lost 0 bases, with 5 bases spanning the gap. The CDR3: CASRSPTNEKLFF. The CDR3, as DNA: TGTGCCAGCAGGTCACCAACTAATGAAAAACTGTTTTTT.